This T cell receptor (beta chain) was identified in a study of shared clonotypes between healthy human individuals. The table came from immunoSEQ multiplex PCR; TCRdb's copy has only in-frame clones and leaves some out. The sample includes about 2.4 million clones, more than 85% of them seen just once. J was trimmed by 5 bases and V by 2 bases; bases with no gene match: 10. The CDR3 extends over 16 amino acids. The germline V gene has CDR1 SEHNR and CDR2 FQNEAQ (reference sequence). Sequenced input: naive CD4+ T cells from PBMCs. Subset noted: CD45RA+ positively selected. J is TRBJ2-7 and V is TRBV7-9, with 9 bases identical to TRBD1. The source is a man younger than 30 in good health. Some clones in this sample may be carry-over from other donors' samples. The CDR3 sequence is CASSLTQKGQGNEQYF. Here the CDR3 DNA reads TGTGCCAGCAGCTTAACACAAAAGGGACAGGGTAACGAGCAGTACTTC.